The present T cell receptor beta chain was sequenced within a study of identical twins. TCRdb redid the calling of the 5' RACE reads with MiXCR, one entry per CDR3 protein. Among around 570,000 distinct CDR3 sequences, around a tenth were seen once, and the ten largest hold roughly 3%. CDR1 and CDR2 (germline): SEHNR, FQNEAQ (reference sequence). The CDR3 runs 14 residues. V lost 5 bases and J 2 bases, leaving 10 bases between the germline ends. This clonotype appeared a few times. The same sample was also used in a study of yellow fever vaccine responses in identical twins. From that paper: In identical twins, vaccine T cell responses appeared partly shared and partly individual.

The V call is TRBV7-9, the J call TRBJ2-1; perhaps D is TRBD1 or TRBD2 (5 bases each). The sample comprised PBMCs. The receptor was isolated from a woman under 30 in good health. The CDR3 region is CASSKEGPYNEQFF. Written as DNA, the CDR3 is TGTGCCAGCAGCAAAGAGGGACCCTACAATGAGCAGTTCTTC.